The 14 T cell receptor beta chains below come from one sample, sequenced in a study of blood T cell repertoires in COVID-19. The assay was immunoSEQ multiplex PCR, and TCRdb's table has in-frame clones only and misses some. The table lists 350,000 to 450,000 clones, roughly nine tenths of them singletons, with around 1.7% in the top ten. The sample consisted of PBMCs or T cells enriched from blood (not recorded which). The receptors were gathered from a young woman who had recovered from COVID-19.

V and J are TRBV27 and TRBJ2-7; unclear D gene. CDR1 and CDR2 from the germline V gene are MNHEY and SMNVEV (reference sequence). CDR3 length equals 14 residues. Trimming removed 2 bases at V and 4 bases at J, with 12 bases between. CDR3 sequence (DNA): TGTGCCAGCAGTTTAGTACCAGGTCCTTACGAGCAGTACTTC. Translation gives CASSLVPGPYEQYF.

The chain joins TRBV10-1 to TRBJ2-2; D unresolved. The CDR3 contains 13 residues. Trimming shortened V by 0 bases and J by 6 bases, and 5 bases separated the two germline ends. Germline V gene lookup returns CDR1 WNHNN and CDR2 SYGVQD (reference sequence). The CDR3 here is CASSESGSGELFF. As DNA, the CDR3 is TGCGCCAGCAGTGAGTCCGGGTCCGGGGAGCTGTTTTTT.

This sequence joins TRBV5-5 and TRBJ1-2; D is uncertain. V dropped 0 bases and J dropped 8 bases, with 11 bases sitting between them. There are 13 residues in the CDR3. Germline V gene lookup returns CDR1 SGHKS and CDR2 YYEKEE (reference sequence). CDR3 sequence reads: CASSLEVVPGYTF. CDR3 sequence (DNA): TGTGCCAGCAGCTTGGAAGTAGTACCAGGCTACACCTTC.

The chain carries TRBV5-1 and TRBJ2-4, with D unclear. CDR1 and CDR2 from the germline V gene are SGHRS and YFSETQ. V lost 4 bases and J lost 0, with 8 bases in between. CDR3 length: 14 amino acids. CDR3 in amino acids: CASSPGVAKNIQYF. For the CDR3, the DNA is TGCGCCAGCAGCCCGGGTGTAGCCAAAAACATTCAGTACTTC.

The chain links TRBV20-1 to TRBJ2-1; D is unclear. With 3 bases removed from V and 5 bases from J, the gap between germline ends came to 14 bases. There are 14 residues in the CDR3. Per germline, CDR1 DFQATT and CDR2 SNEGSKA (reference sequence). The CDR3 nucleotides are TGCAGTGCTAGTCTCCGGAGCCTAAACAATGAGCAGTTCTTC. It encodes CSASLRSLNNEQFF.

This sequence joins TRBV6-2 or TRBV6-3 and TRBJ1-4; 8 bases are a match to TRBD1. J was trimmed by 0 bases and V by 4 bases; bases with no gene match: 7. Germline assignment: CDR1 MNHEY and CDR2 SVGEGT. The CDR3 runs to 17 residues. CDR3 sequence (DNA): TGTGCCAGCAGTTCCCGGGACAGGAACCCAACTAATGAAAAACTGTTTTTT. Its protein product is CASSSRDRNPTNEKLFF.

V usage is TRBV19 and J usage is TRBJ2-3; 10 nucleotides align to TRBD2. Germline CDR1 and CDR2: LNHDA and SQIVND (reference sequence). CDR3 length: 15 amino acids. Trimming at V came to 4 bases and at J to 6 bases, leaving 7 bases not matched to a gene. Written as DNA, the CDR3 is TGTGCCAGTAGTACGGGAGTTAGCGGGGGGGATACGCAGTATTTT. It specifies CASSTGVSGGDTQYF.

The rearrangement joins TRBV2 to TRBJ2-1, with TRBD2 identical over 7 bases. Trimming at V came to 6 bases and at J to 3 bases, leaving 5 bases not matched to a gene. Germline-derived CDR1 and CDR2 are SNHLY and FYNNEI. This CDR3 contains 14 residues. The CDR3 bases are TGTGCCAGCAGACCCAGCGGGGTCTACAATGAGCAGTTCTTC. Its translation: CASRPSGVYNEQFF.

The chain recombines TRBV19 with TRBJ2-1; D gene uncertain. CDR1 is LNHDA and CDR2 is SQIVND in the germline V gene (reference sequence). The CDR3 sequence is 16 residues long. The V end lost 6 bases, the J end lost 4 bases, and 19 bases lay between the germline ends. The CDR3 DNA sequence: TGTGCCAGTAGCGCTAACCCCCAGACTTCATACAATGAGCAGTTCTTC. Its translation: CASSANPQTSYNEQFF.

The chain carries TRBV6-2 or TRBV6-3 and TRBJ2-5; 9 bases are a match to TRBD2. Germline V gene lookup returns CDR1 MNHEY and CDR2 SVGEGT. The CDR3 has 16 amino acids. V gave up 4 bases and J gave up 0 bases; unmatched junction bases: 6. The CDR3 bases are TGTGCCAGCAGTTCTGCCCTAGCGGGGTACCAAGAGACCCAGTACTTC. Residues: CASSSALAGYQETQYF.

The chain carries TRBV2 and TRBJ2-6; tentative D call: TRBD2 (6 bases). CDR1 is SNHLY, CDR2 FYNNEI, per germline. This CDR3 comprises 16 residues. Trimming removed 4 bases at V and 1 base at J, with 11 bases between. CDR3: CASSAMEGSGANVLTF. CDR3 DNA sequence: TGTGCCAGCAGTGCCATGGAGGGTTCTGGGGCCAACGTCCTGACTTTC.

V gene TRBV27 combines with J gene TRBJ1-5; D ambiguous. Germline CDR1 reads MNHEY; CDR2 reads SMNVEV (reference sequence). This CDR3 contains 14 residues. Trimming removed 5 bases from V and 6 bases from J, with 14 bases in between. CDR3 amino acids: CASSPDWVGQPQHF. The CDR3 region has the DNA TGTGCCAGCAGTCCGGACTGGGTAGGTCAGCCCCAGCATTTT.

As DNA, the CDR3 is TGCGCCAGCAGTGAAGTACTAGCGGGAGGAATTGAGCAGTTCTTC. Protein sequence: CASSEVLAGGIEQFF. The rearrangement links TRBV10-2 to TRBJ2-1; 12 bases fit TRBD2. Per germline, CDR1 WSHSY and CDR2 SAAADI. Losses at the gene ends were 3 bases for V and 9 bases for J; bases not matched to a gene: 6. The CDR3 spans 15 residues.

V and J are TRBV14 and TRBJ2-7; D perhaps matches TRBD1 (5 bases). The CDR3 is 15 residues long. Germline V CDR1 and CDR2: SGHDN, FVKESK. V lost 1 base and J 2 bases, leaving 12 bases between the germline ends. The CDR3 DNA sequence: TGTGCCAGCAGCCAAGGGTGGGCAGGGCCCTACGAGCAGTACTTC. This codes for CASSQGWAGPYEQYF. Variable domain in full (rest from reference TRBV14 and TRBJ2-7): EAGVTQFPSHSVIEKGQTVTLRCDPISGHDNLYWYRRVMGKEIKFLLHFVKESKQDESGMPNNRFLAERTGGTYSTLKVQPAELEDSGVYFCASSQGWAGPYEQYFGPGTRLTVT.